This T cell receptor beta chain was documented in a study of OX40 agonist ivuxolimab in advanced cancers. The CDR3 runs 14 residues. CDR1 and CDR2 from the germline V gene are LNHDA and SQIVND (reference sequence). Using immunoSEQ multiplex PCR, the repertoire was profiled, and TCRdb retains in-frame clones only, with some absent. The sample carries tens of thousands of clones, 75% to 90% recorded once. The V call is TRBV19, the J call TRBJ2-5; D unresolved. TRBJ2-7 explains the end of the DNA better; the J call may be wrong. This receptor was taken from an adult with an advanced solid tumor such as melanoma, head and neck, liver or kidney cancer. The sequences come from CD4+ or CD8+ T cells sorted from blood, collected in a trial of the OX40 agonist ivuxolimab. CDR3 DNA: TGTGCCAGTAGCACGCGAGTGGAAAGCTACGAGCAGTACTTC. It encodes CASSTRVESYEQYF.